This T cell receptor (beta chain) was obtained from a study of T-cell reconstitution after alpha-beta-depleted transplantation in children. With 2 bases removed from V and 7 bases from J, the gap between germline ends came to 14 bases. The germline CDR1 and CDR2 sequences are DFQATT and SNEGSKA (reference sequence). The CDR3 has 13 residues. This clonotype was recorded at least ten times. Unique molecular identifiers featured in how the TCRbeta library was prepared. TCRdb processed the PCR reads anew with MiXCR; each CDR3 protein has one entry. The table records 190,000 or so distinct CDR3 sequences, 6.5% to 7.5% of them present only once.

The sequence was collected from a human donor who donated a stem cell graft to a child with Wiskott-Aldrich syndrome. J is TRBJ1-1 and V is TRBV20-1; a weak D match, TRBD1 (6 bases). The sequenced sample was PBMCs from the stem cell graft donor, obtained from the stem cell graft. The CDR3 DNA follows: TGCAGTGCTAGAATGGGGGCGCGGGGTGAAGCTTTCTTT. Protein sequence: CSARMGARGEAFF.